These 27 T cell receptor beta chains originate from one sample sequenced in a study of cytomegalovirus exposure and HLA in healthy donors. Primers for the PCR totalled 60 Vbeta and 13 Jbeta. Data came from immunoSEQ multiplex PCR; TCRdb stores just in-frame clones and leaves some out. Here the sample spans about 88,000 clones, approximately 70% being singletons. The specimen sequenced was PBMCs. Every receptor here comes from a man aged 50-59 years in good health and CMV-seronegative.

V is TRBV2 and J is TRBJ1-5, with 8 bases identical to TRBD1. J lost 6 bases, V lost 6 bases, and 10 bases had no gene match. The CDR3 has 15 amino acids. Germline V gives CDR1 SNHLY, CDR2 FYNNEI. The CDR3 coding sequence is TGTGCCAGCAGACCTGGACAGGGTCCCAGTCAGCCCCAGCATTTT. Translating it yields CASRPGQGPSQPQHF.

The genes are TRBV15 and TRBJ2-5; D may be TRBD2 (5 bases). The CDR3 length is 14 residues. Germline loops: CDR1 LNHNV, CDR2 YYDKDF (reference sequence). With 6 bases removed from V and 7 bases from J, the gap between germline ends came to 18 bases. The CDR3 sequence is CATRDGSGEWTQYF. Here the CDR3 DNA reads TGTGCCACCAGAGACGGATCCGGGGAATGGACCCAGTACTTC.

This clone has just one count. The CDR3 DNA reads TGCGCCAGCACCTCCTGGGGGGATCAGCCCCAGCATTTT. Its protein is CASTSWGDQPQHF. This sequence joins TRBV10-2 and TRBJ1-5; D possibly corresponds to TRBD1 (5 bases). The CDR3 runs 13 residues. Germline V gives CDR1 WSHSY, CDR2 SAAADI. Trimming cost V 7 bases and J 5 bases, with 12 bases left between them.

Details on this clone: Likely a read error: the CDR3 ends without its conserved phenylalanine or tryptophan. The DNA is omitted, as the CDR3 cannot be located on it reliably, and the CDR3 follows TCRdb's listing. The rearrangement joins TRBV6-1 to TRBJ2-7; the table gives TRBD2 as D, unverified against the DNA. The CDR3 is 9 amino acids long, termini counted. Germline CDR1 and CDR2: MNHNS and SASEGT. CDR3 sequence: CASSEPTTL.

V and J are TRBV7-2 and TRBJ1-5; D is unclear. The germline V gene has CDR1 SGHTA and CDR2 FQGNSA. The CDR3 runs to 15 residues. The V end lost 5 bases, the J end lost 3 bases, and 14 bases lay between the germline ends. The CDR3 bases are TGTGCCAGCAGCACCTCCGGGGATATCAATCAGCCCCAGCATTTT. It is translated as CASSTSGDINQPQHF.

The J gene is TRBJ2-7, the V gene TRBV28; D perhaps matches TRBD2 (5 bases). Trimming shortened V by 6 bases and J by 8 bases, and 14 bases separated the two germline ends. The CDR3 length is 12 residues. Looked up from germline, CDR1 is MDHEN and CDR2 is SYDVKM. The CDR3 reads CASRGNREQQYF. The DNA for the CDR3 is TGTGCCAGCAGAGGCAACCGGGAACAGCAGTACTTC.

Of note for this clone: The sample has other DNA sequences that encode this CDR3 too. The chain is built from TRBV28 and TRBJ1-5; D call uncertain. Per germline, CDR1 MDHEN and CDR2 SYDVKM. Deletions cut 4 bases from V and 1 base from J, with 8 bases between. The CDR3 contains 14 residues. CDR3 bases: TGTGCCAGCAGTTCGATACAAAGCAATCAGCCCCAGCATTTT. This encodes CASSSIQSNQPQHF. Full variable domain (remainder filled in from reference TRBV28 and TRBJ1-5): DVKVTQSSRYLVKRTGEKVFLECVQDMDHENMFWYRQDPGLGLRLIYFSYDVKMKEKGDIPEGYSVSREKKERFSLILESASTNQTSMYLCASSSIQSNQPQHFGDGTRLSIL.

This chain uses TRBV6-5 with TRBJ2-7; maybe TRBD1 (6 bases). The ends were cut back, 2 bases at V and 4 bases at J, with 12 bases in the middle. The CDR3 is 14 residues long. The germline CDR1 and CDR2 sequences are MNHEY and SVGAGI. The CDR3 DNA reads as TGTGCCAGCAGTTACGTCCAGGGACATTACGAGCAGTACGTC. This sequence encodes CASSYVQGHYEQYV.

The chain uses TRBV4-3 and TRBJ2-5; TRBD2 agrees at 8 bases. The CDR3 contains 16 residues. With V trimmed by 4 bases and J by 5 bases, 12 bases remained unmatched. CDR1 LGHNA and CDR2 YSLEER come from the germline V gene. CDR3: CASSPSRRRGDETQYF. In nucleotides, the CDR3 is TGCGCCAGCAGCCCCTCCCGCCGGCGGGGGGATGAGACCCAGTACTTC.

This chain joins TRBV7-2 and TRBJ1-5; unclear D gene. The germline V gene encodes CDR1 SGHTA and CDR2 FQGNSA. The CDR3 totals 13 residues. The V end lost 3 bases, the J end lost 3 bases, and 6 bases lay between the germline ends. The CDR3 DNA is TGTGCCAGCAGCTTCTCTATCAATCAGCCCCAGCATTTT. This encodes CASSFSINQPQHF.

The CDR3 loop reads CASSLAELAGDEQFF. CDR3 bases: TGTGCCAGCAGCTTAGCAGAATTAGCGGGGGATGAGCAGTTCTTC. This rearrangement joins TRBV7-9 to TRBJ2-1, with TRBD2 identical over 9 bases. Per the germline V gene, CDR1 is SEHNR and CDR2 is FQNEAQ (reference sequence). The CDR3 runs 15 residues. J was trimmed by 8 bases and V by 0 bases; bases with no gene match: 5.

The V gene is TRBV7-9, the J gene TRBJ2-3; D remains ambiguous. The CDR3 totals 15 residues. The germline V gene encodes CDR1 SEHNR and CDR2 FQNEAQ (reference sequence). Trimming took 5 bases from V and 8 from J, leaving 20 bases between them. CDR3 bases: TGTGCCAGCAGCCCCGAGGAGTTAGTTTTTGGTACGCAGTATTTT. Translation: CASSPEELVFGTQYF.

This clone was found a few times. V and J are TRBV2 and TRBJ2-5, with TRBD1 as a possible D gene (5 bases). Trimming shortened V by 6 bases and J by 1 base, and 9 bases separated the two germline ends. The CDR3 has 13 amino acids. CDR1 is SNHLY and CDR2 is FYNNEI in the germline V gene. CDR3 sequence (DNA): TGTGCCAGCAGCGTCGACAGCCAAGAGACCCAGTACTTC. It encodes CASSVDSQETQYF.

This sequence joins TRBV5-4 and TRBJ2-3, with TRBD2 identical over 9 bases. CDR1 and CDR2 from the germline V gene are SGHNT and YYREEE (reference sequence). Trimming at V came to 0 bases and at J to 0 bases, leaving 5 bases not matched to a gene. The CDR3 length is 17 residues. The CDR3 DNA reads TGTGCCAGCAGCTTGGGTAGCGGGAGCCCTAGCACAGATACGCAGTATTTT. It yields the protein CASSLGSGSPSTDTQYF.

The J gene is TRBJ2-4, the V gene TRBV7-2, with 10 bases lining up with TRBD2. Germline assignment: CDR1 SGHTA and CDR2 FQGNSA. V was pared by 4 bases and J by 2 bases, with 5 bases of the junction left unmatched. The CDR3 covers 16 residues. The CDR3 protein is CASSSTSGYTKNIQYF. Here the CDR3 DNA reads TGTGCCAGCAGCTCGACTAGCGGGTATACCAAAAACATTCAGTACTTC.

J is TRBJ1-1 and V is TRBV2, with a weak D call TRBD1 (5 bases). The CDR3 consists of 13 residues. Germline V gives CDR1 SNHLY, CDR2 FYNNEI. V lost 9 bases, J lost 3 bases, and 14 bases lay in between. This CDR3 is CARRRGKDTEAFF. CDR3 bases: TGTGCCAGGCGACGGGGGAAGGACACTGAAGCTTTCTTT.

The rearrangement links TRBV18 to TRBJ1-2, with TRBD1 matching 7 bases. In germline, CDR1 is KGHSH, CDR2 LQKENI. J lost 2 bases, V lost 2 bases, and 14 bases had no gene match. The CDR3 sequence is 18 residues long. The CDR3 DNA sequence: TGTGCCAGCTCACCATACCGGATACGACAGGGTGGAAACTATGGCTACACCTTC. The encoded protein is CASSPYRIRQGGNYGYTF.

J is TRBJ1-2 and V is TRBV19; D uncertain. This CDR3 has 16 amino acids. Trimming left V 2 bases short and J 5 bases short, with 18 bases between. Germline-derived CDR1 and CDR2 are LNHDA and SQIVND (reference sequence). Written as DNA, the CDR3 is TGTGCCAGTAGTATACCCATTGCCGGCCCCAGGTATGGCTACACCTTC. It specifies CASSIPIAGPRYGYTF.

The CDR3 loop reads CASTQWNTEAFF. CDR3 nucleotide sequence: TGTGCCAGCACCCAGTGGAACACTGAAGCTTTCTTT. V usage is TRBV28 and J usage is TRBJ1-1; no definite D call. The germline CDR1 and CDR2 sequences are MDHEN and SYDVKM. The CDR3 length is 12 residues. Trimming took 7 bases from V and 1 from J, leaving 7 bases between them.

The genes are TRBV5-1 and TRBJ1-4; 7 nucleotides match TRBD1. The J segment lost 6 bases and the V segment lost 0 bases, leaving 2 bases of the junction unmatched. The germline V gene has CDR1 SGHRS and CDR2 YFSETQ. This CDR3 is built from 14 residues. The CDR3, as DNA: TGCGCCAGCAGCTTGGCCAGGGGGGATGAAAAACTGTTTTTT. Its translation: CASSLARGDEKLFF.

The chain carries TRBV29-1 and TRBJ2-1, with 11 bases lining up with TRBD2. This CDR3 has 14 amino acids. V shed 3 bases and J 4 bases; nucleotides not matched to a gene: 2. Germline V lookup: CDR1 SQVTM, CDR2 ANQGSEA. The CDR3 region is CSVDRLAGYNEQFF. The CDR3 DNA follows: TGCAGCGTTGACCGACTAGCGGGATACAATGAGCAGTTCTTC.

This sequence joins TRBV18 and TRBJ2-1; 7 nucleotides match TRBD2. CDR1 KGHSH and CDR2 LQKENI come from the germline V gene. The V and J ends lost 1 base and 1 base, in that order; junction bases with no gene match: 1. The CDR3 has 15 amino acids. The CDR3 nucleotides read TGTGCCAGCTCACCACGCGGGAGATCCTACAATGAGCAGTTCTTC. It translates to CASSPRGRSYNEQFF. The full variable domain, completed using reference TRBV18 and TRBJ2-1, is NAGVMQNPRHLVRRRGQEARLRCSPMKGHSHVYWYRQLPEEGLKFMVYLQKENIIDESGMPKERFSAEFPKEGPSILRIQQVVRGDSAAYFCASSPRGRSYNEQFFGPGTRLTVL.

This rearrangement joins TRBV5-4 to TRBJ2-3, with TRBD2 identical over 10 bases. The CDR3 totals 16 residues. Germline V gene lookup returns CDR1 SGHNT and CDR2 YYREEE (reference sequence). J gave up 5 bases and V 1 base, and 7 bases lay outside the gene matches. This chain's CDR3 is CASSLPLAGARDTQYF. As DNA, the CDR3 is TGTGCCAGCAGCTTGCCCCTAGCGGGGGCGAGAGATACGCAGTATTTT.

This chain joins TRBV5-6 and TRBJ1-2; unclear D gene. The CDR3 has 12 residues. V dropped 4 bases and J dropped 5 bases, with 9 bases sitting between them. Germline loops: CDR1 SGHDT, CDR2 YYEEEE. The CDR3 loop is CASSPRRYGYTF. The CDR3 DNA reads TGTGCCAGCAGCCCTCGCAGGTATGGCTACACCTTC.

The rearrangement links TRBV5-1 to TRBJ1-3, with 8 bases that match TRBD1. This CDR3 has 15 residues. Germline CDR1 is SGHRS and CDR2 is YFSETQ. V shed 0 bases, J shed 6 bases, and the junction held 5 bases outside the gene matches. CDR3 in DNA: TGCGCCAGCAGCTTGGCCGGGACAGGAACAAACACCATATATTTT. It translates to CASSLAGTGTNTIYF. Complete variable domain (other parts from reference TRBV5-1 and TRBJ1-3): KAGVTQTPRYLIKTRGQQVTLSCSPISGHRSVSWYQQTPGQGLQFLFEYFSETQRNKGNFPGRFSGRQFSNSRSEMNVSTLELGDSALYLCASSLAGTGTNTIYFGEGSWLTVV.

The V and J genes are TRBV28 and TRBJ2-7, with D possibly matching TRBD2 (5 bases). Germline CDR1 reads MDHEN; CDR2 reads SYDVKM. The CDR3 consists of 14 residues. V lost 5 bases to trimming and J lost 2 bases, with 13 bases between them. In DNA, the CDR3 is TGTGCCAGCAGTCTAGACACCGGGACCTACGAGCAGTACTTC. It is translated as CASSLDTGTYEQYF.

In regard to this clone: The junction does not match germline at one end; this may be a read error. This chain joins TRBV7-7 and TRBJ2-5; possibly TRBD1 for D (6 bases). Germline V gene data show CDR1 as SSHAT and CDR2 as FNYEAQ (reference sequence). The CDR3 covers 13 residues. Written as DNA, the CDR3 is TGTGCTAGCAGTTTGGACAGAGGAGAGACCCAGTACTTC. Protein: CASSLDRGETQYF.